The 29 T cell receptor beta chains in this list originate from one sample, sequenced in a study of T cells in Graves' hyperthyroidism and ophthalmopathy. Regions amplified from RNA transcripts were the TCR beta CDR3 regions. Using the HTBI primer set, a first-round RT-PCR was run on the TCR CDR3. TCRdb re-called the multiplex PCR reads with MiXCR, one entry per CDR3 protein. Among roughly 380,000 distinct CDR3 sequences listed, approximately 15% were seen once. The sample comprised blood. The receptors were sampled from a woman in her sixties or seventies with Graves' hyperthyroidism.

A few counts support this clonotype. The genes are TRBV20-1 and TRBJ1-5; 7 bases align to TRBD1. This CDR3 comprises 12 residues. With 6 bases clipped from V and 4 bases from J, the junction kept 3 bases outside the gene matches. CDR1 and CDR2 from the germline V gene are DFQATT and SNEGSKA (reference sequence). CDR3 in amino acids: CSASRGNQPQHF. CDR3 in DNA: TGCAGTGCCAGCAGGGGGAATCAGCCCCAGCATTTT.

This clonotype has more than one count but fewer than ten. The rearrangement joins TRBV19 to TRBJ1-5, with D perhaps matching TRBD1 (5 bases). The germline CDR1 and CDR2 sequences are LNHDA and SQIVND (reference sequence). The CDR3 extends over 16 amino acids. The V end was cut by 1 base, the J end by 6 bases, with 16 bases between. As DNA, the CDR3 is TGTGCCAGTAGTATAGTGCGGACGGGCGGGGGTCAGCCCCAGCATTTT. Translation gives CASSIVRTGGGQPQHF.

This clonotype appeared many times. The V gene is TRBV28, the J gene TRBJ2-3, with 10 bases aligning to TRBD2. The CDR3 sequence is 15 residues long. Germline V gene lookup returns CDR1 MDHEN and CDR2 SYDVKM. Unmatched junction bases numbered 5, after V lost 4 bases and J lost 4 bases. DNA of the CDR3: TGTGCCAGCAGTTCTAGCGGGAGTAGGTCAGATACGCAGTATTTT. This encodes CASSSSGSRSDTQYF.

The V and J genes are TRBV5-1 and TRBJ2-5, with a weak D call TRBD1 (5 bases). The CDR3 is 12 residues long. Per the germline V gene, CDR1 is SGHRS and CDR2 is YFSETQ. V was clipped by 0 bases and J by 14 bases, with 14 bases between them. CDR3 nucleotide sequence: TGCGCCAGCAGCTTGGGTGGGCAGGGCTCCTACTTC. Protein product: CASSLGGQGSYF.

This clonotype has at least ten counts. The rearrangement joins TRBV12-3 or TRBV12-4 to TRBJ1-4; tentatively, D is TRBD1 (5 bases). V was trimmed by 8 bases and J by 7 bases, leaving 17 bases between them. The CDR3 is 14 amino acids. For the CDR3, the DNA is TGTGCCAGCGCCCCGGGGGGGTTCGGTGAAAAACTGTTTTTT. This translates into CASAPGGFGEKLFF.

V and J are TRBV11-3 and TRBJ2-5; D not resolved. The germline CDR1 and CDR2 sequences are SGHNT and YENEEA. This CDR3 region has 15 residues. V lost 3 bases to trimming and J lost 2 bases, with 13 bases between them. As DNA, the CDR3 is TGTGCCAGCAGCTTTCCTCAGTCCTCACAAGAGACCCAGTACTTC. Its translation: CASSFPQSSQETQYF.

This clonotype occurred many times. V is TRBV20-1 and J is TRBJ2-7; 9 nucleotides line up with TRBD2. V lost 3 bases to trimming and J lost 7 bases; unmatched junction nucleotides: 10. The germline gives CDR1 DFQATT, CDR2 SNEGSKA (reference sequence). This CDR3 is 14 amino acids long. The CDR3 spells CSASPAGGFSEQYF. CDR3 bases: TGCAGTGCTAGCCCGGCGGGAGGGTTTAGTGAGCAGTACTTC.

V is TRBV20-1 and J is TRBJ2-1, with TRBD2 identical over 9 bases. The CDR3 covers 15 residues. Germline CDR1 reads DFQATT; CDR2 reads SNEGSKA (reference sequence). The V gene end was trimmed by 0 bases and the J gene end by 7 bases; junction bases not matched to a gene: 7. In DNA, the CDR3 is TGCAGTGCTAGAGATGGGGCGGGAGGGCCGAATGAGCAGTTCTTC. This translates into CSARDGAGGPNEQFF.

In this sample, this clonotype turned up many times. This chain uses TRBV30 with TRBJ2-1, with TRBD1 matching 11 bases. Germline V gives CDR1 GTSNPN, CDR2 SVGIG (reference sequence). The trim removed 4 bases at V and 6 bases at J, leaving 8 bases unmatched. The CDR3 is made up of 15 amino acids. The DNA for the CDR3 is TGTGCCTGGAACCTAGGACAGGGGGCGAGCAATGAGCAGTTCTTC. Translating it yields CAWNLGQGASNEQFF. The whole variable domain, remainder taken from reference TRBV30 and TRBJ2-1, is SQTIHQWPATLVQPVGSPLSLECTVEGTSNPNLYWYRQAAGRGLQLLFYSVGIGQISSEVPQNLSASRPQDRQFILSSKKLLLSDSGFYLCAWNLGQGASNEQFFGPGTRLTVL.

This clonotype was recorded many times. J is TRBJ1-4 and V is TRBV2; TRBD1 might be the D (5 bases). V was trimmed by 6 bases and J by 7 bases, leaving 6 bases between them. Germline CDR1 reads SNHLY; CDR2 reads FYNNEI. This CDR3 has 11 amino acids. The CDR3 DNA follows: TGTGCCAGCAGGGGGGGTGAAAAACTGTTTTTT. As protein: CASRGGEKLFF.

This chain joins TRBV7-8 and TRBJ2-1; no definite D call. Per germline, CDR1 SGHVS and CDR2 FQNEAQ. Trimming removed 0 bases from V and 11 bases from J, with 8 bases in between. The CDR3 is 12 amino acids. The CDR3 loop reads CASSLARHKQFF. CDR3 bases: TGTGCCAGCAGCTTAGCCCGTCATAAGCAGTTCTTC.

CDR3 bases: TGTGCCAGCAGGCTAGCGGGAGTCTCCTACGAGCAGTACTTC. It codes for CASRLAGVSYEQYF. This chain connects TRBV12-3 or TRBV12-4 to TRBJ2-7; 10 bases are shared with TRBD2. The CDR3 runs to 14 residues. Trimming took 6 bases from V and 0 from J; bases not matched to a gene: 2.

The genes are TRBV6-6 and TRBJ1-1, with D possibly being TRBD1 (5 bases). The V end was cut by 2 bases, the J end by 4 bases, with 11 bases between. The CDR3 is 14 residues long. CDR1 is MNHNY and CDR2 is SVGAGI in the germline V gene (reference sequence). The CDR3 region is CASSYNRIGTEAFF. The DNA for the CDR3 is TGTGCCAGCAGTTACAACAGGATTGGCACTGAAGCTTTCTTT.

At least ten counts were recorded for this clonotype. The V gene is TRBV19, the J gene TRBJ1-1; 7 bases are shared with TRBD1. J lost 3 bases, V lost 6 bases, and 4 bases had no gene match. Germline CDR1 LNHDA, CDR2 SQIVND (reference sequence). CDR3 length: 13 residues. CDR3 sequence: CASRTGLDTEAFF. CDR3 nucleotide sequence: TGTGCCAGTAGGACAGGGTTGGACACTGAAGCTTTCTTT.

The CDR3 loop is CGGRDEGEKLFF. The CDR3 DNA sequence: TGTGGCGGGCGGGACGAGGGAGAAAAACTGTTTTTT. The rearrangement joins TRBV7-9 to TRBJ1-4; D perhaps matches TRBD1 (5 bases). Germline V gene data show CDR1 as SEHNR and CDR2 as FQNEAQ (reference sequence). The CDR3 runs to 12 residues.

The chain couples TRBV9 to TRBJ1-2; D is undetermined. The V gene lost 0 bases and the J gene lost 0 bases, with 9 bases spanning the gap. Germline CDR1 is SGDLS and CDR2 is YYNGEE. The CDR3 covers 15 residues. CDR3 region: CASSVEASPNYGYTF. CDR3 DNA sequence: TGTGCCAGCAGCGTAGAGGCGTCCCCTAACTATGGCTACACCTTC.

This clonotype was detected many times. The chain has TRBV6-1 and TRBJ2-7; 8 bases align to TRBD2. Germline CDR1 is MNHNS and CDR2 is SASEGT. J gave up 5 bases and V 5 bases, and 8 bases lay outside the gene matches. The CDR3 has 14 amino acids. The CDR3 reads CASSPHRGGHEQYF. The DNA of the CDR3 is TGTGCCAGCAGTCCCCACCGGGGGGGCCACGAGCAGTACTTC.

The chain is built from TRBV12-3 or TRBV12-4 and TRBJ2-7, with 12 positions matching TRBD2. The V gene end was trimmed by 5 bases and the J gene end by 6 bases; junction bases not matched to a gene: 11. The CDR3 consists of 16 residues. The CDR3 bases are TGTGCCAGCAGTCGGACTAGCGGGACTCTATCTGGCGAGCAGTACTTC. Protein product: CASSRTSGTLSGEQYF.

There are many counts of this clonotype. The chain recombines TRBV28 with TRBJ2-3; tentative D call: TRBD1 (5 bases). There are 16 residues in the CDR3. The ends were cut back, 6 bases at V and 0 bases at J, with 16 bases in the middle. In germline, CDR1 is MDHEN, CDR2 SYDVKM. Here the CDR3 reads CASSPLWGGSTDTQYF. CDR3 coding DNA: TGTGCCAGCAGCCCCCTTTGGGGCGGCAGCACAGATACGCAGTATTTT.

This clonotype has at least ten counts. The chain combines TRBV7-8 with TRBJ1-5; D not certain. The germline gives CDR1 SGHVS, CDR2 FQNEAQ. The germline V and J ends were trimmed by 5 bases and 2 bases, with 10 bases remaining between them. This CDR3 region has 14 residues. In DNA form, the CDR3 reads TGTGCCAGCAGCCTTGTGGAACGCAATCAGCCCCAGCATTTT. It encodes CASSLVERNQPQHF.

The rearrangement uses TRBV6-1 and TRBJ1-2; D gene ambiguous. CDR3 length: 12 amino acids. Germline-derived CDR1 and CDR2 are MNHNS and SASEGT. The germline V and J ends were trimmed by 6 bases and 8 bases, with 13 bases remaining between them. This CDR3 reads CASSPDSVGYTF. Written as DNA, the CDR3 is TGTGCCAGCAGCCCGGACTCGGTGGGCTACACCTTC.

This clonotype was recorded at least ten times. The rearrangement links TRBV18 to TRBJ2-7, with D hard to call. Germline V gene data show CDR1 as KGHSH and CDR2 as LQKENI. CDR3 size: 15 residues. Trimming pared 3 bases from V and 5 bases from J, leaving 17 bases between. The CDR3 loop reads CASSPTLWPVDEQYF. The CDR3 DNA is TGTGCCAGCTCACCTACCCTTTGGCCCGTCGACGAGCAGTACTTC.

This clonotype was picked up many times. The junction differs from germline at one of its ends, possibly a read error. The V gene is TRBV5-1, the J gene TRBJ2-3; the D is unclear. Germline values: CDR1 SGHRS, CDR2 YFSETQ. The CDR3 is 15 residues long. The CDR3: CASGLTTSSTDTQYF. As DNA, the CDR3 is TGCGCCAGCGGCTTAACTACGTCTAGCACAGATACGCAGTATTTT.

The table lists this clonotype with a few counts. One end of the junction does not line up with germline, which may come from a read error. This chain joins TRBV18 and TRBJ1-1, with D maybe TRBD1 (5 bases). Germline V lookup: CDR1 KGHSH, CDR2 LQKENI. CDR3 length: 13 residues. The CDR3 loop reads CASSPGGNIEAFF. The CDR3 DNA sequence: TGTGCCAGCTCACCCGGGGGAAACATTGAAGCTTTCTTT.

The chain couples TRBV14 to TRBJ2-3; TRBD2 matches 10 bases. CDR1 is SGHDN and CDR2 is FVKESK in the germline V gene. V shed 1 base and J 1 base; nucleotides not matched to a gene: 2. The CDR3 has 16 amino acids. CDR3 protein: CASSQVTSGGTDTQYF. CDR3 sequence (DNA): TGTGCCAGCAGCCAAGTTACTAGCGGGGGCACAGATACGCAGTATTTT.

V gene TRBV5-4 combines with J gene TRBJ2-3, with TRBD2 matching over 11 bases. Germline V CDR1 and CDR2: SGHNT, YYREEE (reference sequence). The length of the CDR3 is 19 residues. The J segment lost 3 bases and the V segment lost 3 bases, leaving 15 bases of the junction unmatched. The CDR3 protein is CASSSLVVTSGSGTDTQYF. Written as DNA, the CDR3 is TGTGCCAGCAGCTCCCTTGTCGTTACTAGCGGGAGTGGAACAGATACGCAGTATTTT.

This clonotype was counted many times. The chain combines TRBV2 with TRBJ2-7, with TRBD1 identical over 7 bases. The CDR3 spans 15 residues. The germline V gene encodes CDR1 SNHLY and CDR2 FYNNEI. Unmatched junction bases numbered 10, after V lost 3 bases and J lost 5 bases. In DNA, the CDR3 is TGTGCCAGCAGTGATCCCACAGGGGTTGTCCACGAGCAGTACTTC. Its translation is CASSDPTGVVHEQYF.

This clonotype was recorded at least ten times. The J gene is TRBJ2-1, the V gene TRBV12-3 or TRBV12-4; tentatively, D is TRBD2 (6 bases). The V end was cut by 5 bases, the J end by 4 bases, with 15 bases between. CDR3 length equals 15 residues. CDR3 sequence: CASSARGLIYNEQFF. The DNA of the CDR3 is TGTGCCAGCAGTGCCCGGGGACTTATATACAATGAGCAGTTCTTC.

This clonotype was recorded many times. The chain has TRBV3-1 and TRBJ2-4; TRBD1 matches at 8 bases. This CDR3 has 16 residues. With 2 bases clipped from V and 2 bases from J, the junction kept 5 bases outside the gene matches. Germline assignment: CDR1 LGHDT and CDR2 YNNKEL (reference sequence). The CDR3 spells CASSQPGQDTKNIQYF. CDR3 DNA sequence: TGTGCCAGCAGCCAACCGGGACAGGATACCAAAAACATTCAGTACTTC.